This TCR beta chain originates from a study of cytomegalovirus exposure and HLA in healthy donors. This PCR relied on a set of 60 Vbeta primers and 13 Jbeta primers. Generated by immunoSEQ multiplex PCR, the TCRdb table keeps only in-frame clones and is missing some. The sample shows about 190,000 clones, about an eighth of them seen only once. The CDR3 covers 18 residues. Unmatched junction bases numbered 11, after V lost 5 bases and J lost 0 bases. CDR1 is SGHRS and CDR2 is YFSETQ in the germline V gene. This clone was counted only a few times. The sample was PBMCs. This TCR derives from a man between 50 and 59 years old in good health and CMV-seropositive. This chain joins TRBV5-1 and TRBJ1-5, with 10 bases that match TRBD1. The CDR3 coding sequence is TGCGCCAGCAGTTATACCCCCCGGACAGGGGGTAGCAATCAGCCCCAGCATTTT. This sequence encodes CASSYTPRTGGSNQPQHF. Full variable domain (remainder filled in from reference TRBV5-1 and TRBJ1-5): KAGVTQTPRYLIKTRGQQVTLSCSPISGHRSVSWYQQTPGQGLQFLFEYFSETQRNKGNFPGRFSGRQFSNSRSEMNVSTLELGDSALYLCASSYTPRTGGSNQPQHFGDGTRLSIL.